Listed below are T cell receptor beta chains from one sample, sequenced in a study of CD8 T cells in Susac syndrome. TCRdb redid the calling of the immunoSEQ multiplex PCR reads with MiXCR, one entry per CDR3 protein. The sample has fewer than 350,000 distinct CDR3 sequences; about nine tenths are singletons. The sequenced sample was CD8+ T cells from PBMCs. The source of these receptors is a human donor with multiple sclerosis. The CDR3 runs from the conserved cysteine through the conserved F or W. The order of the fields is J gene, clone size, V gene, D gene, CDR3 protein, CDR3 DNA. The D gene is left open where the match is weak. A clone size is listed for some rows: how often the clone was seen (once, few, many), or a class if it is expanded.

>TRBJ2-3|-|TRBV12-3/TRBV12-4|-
CASSLKRVTDTQYF
TGTGCCAGCAGTTTAAAGAGGGTGACAGATACGCAGTATTTT
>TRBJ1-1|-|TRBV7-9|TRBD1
CASSLADREIEAFF
TGTGCCAGCAGCTTAGCCGACAGGGAAATAGAAGCTTTCTTT
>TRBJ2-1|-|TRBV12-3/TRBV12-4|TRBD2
CASSLRREGYNEQFF
TGTGCCAGCAGTTTACGGCGGGAGGGATACAATGAGCAGTTCTTC
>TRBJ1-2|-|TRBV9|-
CASSETDGVVGYGYTF
TGTGCCAGCAGCGAAACAGATGGGGTTGTGGGCTATGGCTACACCTTC
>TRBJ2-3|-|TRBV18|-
CASSPPILSDTQYF
TGTGCCAGCTCACCACCGATACTATCAGATACGCAGTATTTT
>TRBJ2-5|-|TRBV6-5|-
CASSYAPGQRETQYF
TGTGCCAGCAGTTACGCCCCGGGACAAAGAGAGACCCAGTACTTC
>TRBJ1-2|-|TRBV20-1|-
CSARLRDGGIYGYTF
TGCAGTGCTAGACTAAGGGACGGGGGGATCTATGGCTACACCTTC
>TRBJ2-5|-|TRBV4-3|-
CASSQDRAGQETQYF
TGCGCCAGCAGCCAAGACAGGGCCGGTCAAGAGACCCAGTACTTC
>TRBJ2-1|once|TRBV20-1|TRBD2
CSAPLLAGSYNEQFF
TGCAGTGCACCCCTCCTAGCGGGTTCCTACAATGAGCAGTTCTTC
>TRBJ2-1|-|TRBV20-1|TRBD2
CSARGLAGSNSYNEQFF
TGCAGTGCCAGGGGACTAGCGGGTTCGAATTCCTACAATGAGCAGTTCTTC
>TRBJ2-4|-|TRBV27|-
CASSSGGTRPGNIQYF
TGTGCCAGCAGTTCGGGCGGGACTCGGCCGGGAAACATTCAGTACTTC
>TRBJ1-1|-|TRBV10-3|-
CAISEGGAATEAFF
TGTGCCATCAGTGAGGGGGGGGCTGCCACTGAAGCTTTCTTT
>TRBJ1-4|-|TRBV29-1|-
CSVVSTADINEKLFF
TGCAGCGTTGTCTCAACCGCCGACATCAATGAAAAACTGTTTTTT
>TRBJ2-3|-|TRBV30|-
CAWARDTDTQYF
TGTGCCTGGGCGAGGGACACAGATACGCAGTATTTT
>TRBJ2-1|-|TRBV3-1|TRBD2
CASSQVAGGAGYNEQFF
TGTGCCAGCAGCCAAGTAGCCGGGGGGGCCGGCTACAATGAGCAGTTCTTC
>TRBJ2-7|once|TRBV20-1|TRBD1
CSARDSLAYEQYF
TGCAGTGCCCGGGACAGCCTCGCCTACGAGCAGTACTTC
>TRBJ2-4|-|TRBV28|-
CASSLEHGQGNIQYF
TGTGCCAGCAGTTTAGAGCACGGGCAGGGGAACATTCAGTACTTC
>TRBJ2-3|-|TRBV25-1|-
CASSEYDSSDTQYF
TGTGCCAGCAGTGAATATGACTCGTCAGATACGCAGTATTTT
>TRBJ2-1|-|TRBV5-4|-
CASSLRMGDEQFF
TGTGCCAGCAGCTTGCGTATGGGTGATGAGCAGTTCTTC